This T cell receptor beta chain was recovered during a study of T cells in Graves' hyperthyroidism and ophthalmopathy. Looking at the study overall: Peripheral blood was collected at initial diagnosis, before any treatment. The study, taken as a whole, reports: Median prediction lead before ophthalmopathy onset was 6.5 months with the model.

This clonotype was counted ten times or more. Its antigen is undetermined. Trimming took off 4 bases at V and 4 bases at J, with 4 bases between the two ends. Germline V gene lookup returns CDR1 SNHLY and CDR2 FYNNEI. The CDR3 is 11 residues long. TCR beta CDR3 regions were amplified from RNA transcripts. Initially, a first-round RT-PCR of the TCR CDR3 employed the HTBI primer set. A single record per CDR3 protein comes from TCRdb applying MiXCR to the multiplex PCR reads. Of some 620,000 distinct CDR3 sequences listed, roughly 17% were seen once; the top ten hold 3.5% to 4%. If no ophthalmopathy progression occurred within 18 months, Graves' hyperthyroidism was stable.

This TCR was recovered from a woman aged 30 to 39 with Graves' hyperthyroidism. Sample: blood. The chain employs TRBV2 and TRBJ1-1; D is unresolved. CDR3 loop: CASSAGTEAFF. In nucleotides, the CDR3 is TGTGCCAGCAGTGCGGGCACTGAAGCTTTCTTT. Filled out from reference TRBV2 and TRBJ1-1, the complete variable domain reads EPEVTQTPSHQVTQMGQEVILRCVPISNHLYFYWYRQILGQKVEFLVSFYNNEISEKSEIFDDQFSVERPDGSNFTLKIRSTKLEDSAMYFCASSAGTEAFFGQGTRLTVV.